This TCR beta chain was captured by sequencing in a study of naive and memory T cell subsets. The CDR3 length is 15 residues. Germline lookup yields CDR1 MDHEN and CDR2 SYDVKM. V trimming: 7 bases; J trimming: 3 bases; junction bases outside the gene matches: 8. Two oligonucleotides, mixed equimolar, formed the beta constant-region primer covering TRBC1 and TRBC2. Nested alpha and beta constant-region primers with the SP2 primer drove four PCR rounds on ligated cDNA. TCRdb called the UMI-ligation and nested PCR reads again in MiXCR, with one record for every CDR3 protein. The repertoire includes more than 100,000 distinct CDR3 sequences, about 36% of them detected once, and 0.75% to 1% sits in the top ten.

V gene TRBV28 combines with J gene TRBJ2-7; 11 bases align to TRBD2. This TCR was recovered from a human donor in good health. The sequencing input was central memory CD4+ T cells from blood. The CDR3 loop is CASNPRGLAVYEQYF. The CDR3, as DNA: TGTGCCAGCAATCCCCGGGGACTAGCGGTCTACGAGCAGTACTTC.